The clone carrying this T cell receptor beta chain was seen more than once but under ten times. The antigen is not known. These data come from a study of CD8+ T cells in alopecia areata. For the study at large: For the treated group, dosing was oral tofacitinib at 5 to 10 mg twice daily. A 6-month period off drug followed tofacitinib, which lasted 6 to 18 months. Study conclusions and caveats: Across lesional scalp, and particularly alopecia totalis/universalis, clonality surpassed that of normal scalp.

Alopecia areata patients had lesional scalp punch biopsies and peripheral blood taken from them. The sequencing template was cDNA reverse transcribed from extracted RNA. Profiled with immunoSEQ multiplex PCR; TCRdb holds only in-frame clones, not every one. The repertoire holds some 5,000 clones, with over 45% as singletons. CDR1 is SGDLS and CDR2 is YYNGEE in the germline V gene. There are 14 residues in the CDR3. V trimming: 0 bases; J trimming: 5 bases; junction bases outside the gene matches: 2. The chain recombines TRBV9 with TRBJ1-2; TRBD1 matches at 9 bases. Sample: skin. This TCR was recovered from a human donor with alopecia areata. As DNA, the CDR3 is TGTGCCAGCAGCGTAGGAGGGACAGGGTATGGCTACACCTTC. It translates to CASSVGGTGYGYTF.